The 10 T cell receptor beta chains reported below all come from one sample, sequenced in a study of blood T cells in healthy people across ages. Next came a second PCR, run for about 7 to 12 cycles, which used a sample-barcoded 5' primer along with a J-beta primer mix. Using its own MiXCR run on the 5' RACE reads, TCRdb lists one record per CDR3 protein. The repertoire consists of 650,000 to 700,000 distinct CDR3 sequences, with about 30% occurring once and the leading ten covering 15%. Sample: blood. Receptors were obtained from a woman aged 80 or over in good health.

The CDR3 sequence: CASSLSSGGAVEQYF. CDR3 sequence (DNA): TGTGCCAGCAGCTTATCTAGCGGGGGGGCCGTCGAGCAGTACTTC. The chain recombines TRBV7-2 with TRBJ2-4; TRBD2 matches 12 bases. TRBJ2-7 explains the end of the DNA better; the J call may be wrong. The length of the CDR3 is 15 residues. Per the germline V gene, CDR1 is SGHTA and CDR2 is FQGNSA.

V gene TRBV6-2 or TRBV6-3 combines with J gene TRBJ2-3, with a tentative D call TRBD2 (6 bases). The CDR3 spans 14 residues. Germline CDR1 reads MNHEY; CDR2 reads SVGEGT. V was shortened by 6 bases and J by 7 bases, with 17 bases between the two germline ends. CDR3 sequence (DNA): TGTGCCAGCAGCCCGGTCGGGGGAAGGAATACGCAGTATTTT. Its translation is CASSPVGGRNTQYF.

Ten or more counts support this clonotype. The chain carries TRBV10-3 and TRBJ2-7, with 7 bases matching TRBD1. This CDR3 comprises 12 residues. V lost 6 bases, J lost 2 bases, and 1 base stayed unmatched. Germline V lookup: CDR1 ENHRY, CDR2 SYGVKD. The CDR3 sequence: CAISDRAYEQYF. CDR3 DNA sequence: TGTGCCATCAGCGACAGGGCCTACGAGCAGTACTTC.

CDR3 coding DNA: TGTGCCTGGCGCGGGATTACCGTGAACACTGAAGCTTTCTTT. This translates into CAWRGITVNTEAFF. The gene calls are TRBV30 and TRBJ1-1; D remains unclear. The CDR3 extends over 14 amino acids. The germline V gene has CDR1 GTSNPN and CDR2 SVGIG (reference sequence). V dropped 5 bases and J dropped 0 bases, with 13 bases sitting between them.

This clonotype was detected a few times. V and J are TRBV30 and TRBJ2-6, with a possible D match to TRBD1 (5 bases). This CDR3 has 15 amino acids. CDR1 is GTSNPN and CDR2 is SVGIG in the germline V gene (reference sequence). Trimming removed 2 bases at V and 4 bases at J, with 12 bases between. The CDR3 protein is CAWSKMGPGANVLTF. CDR3 bases: TGTGCCTGGAGTAAAATGGGGCCCGGGGCCAACGTCCTGACTTTC.

The sample holds many counts of this clonotype. The chain uses TRBV5-6 and TRBJ2-7; tentatively, D is TRBD1 (9 bases). The CDR3 extends over 15 amino acids. Trimming left V 4 bases short and J 7 bases short, with 21 bases between. Germline V gene data show CDR1 as SGHDT and CDR2 as YYEEEE. The CDR3 loop is CASSIPGQGLDEQYF. Written as DNA, the CDR3 is TGTGCCAGCAGCATCCCGGGACAGGGACTAGATGAGCAGTACTTC.

In this sample, this clonotype turned up a few times. The V call is TRBV6-5, the J call TRBJ1-4, with D perhaps matching TRBD1 (6 bases). Trimming removed 4 bases at V and 4 bases at J, with 10 bases between. Germline V gene data show CDR1 as MNHEY and CDR2 as SVGAGI. The CDR3 extends over 14 amino acids. The DNA for the CDR3 is TGTGCCAGCAGTTCAGACAGGCTTAATGAAAAACTGTTTTTT. Its protein product is CASSSDRLNEKLFF.

About this clonotype itself: At one end, the junction sequence differs from germline, possibly due to a read error. V gene TRBV20-1 combines with J gene TRBJ2-4; TRBD1 agrees at 8 bases. Germline lookup yields CDR1 DFQATT and CDR2 SNEGSKA (reference sequence). The CDR3 consists of 14 residues. The CDR3: CSAMEGQAQNIQYF. The CDR3 bases are TGCAGTGCCATGGAGGGACAGGCCCAAAACATCCAGTACTTC.

A word on this clonotype: A much bigger clone sits one base away, suggesting this may be a read error. The rearrangement uses TRBV7-9 and TRBJ2-1; D tentatively reads TRBD1 or TRBD2 (6 bases each). V was cut by 4 bases and J by 10 bases, with 14 bases left in between. The CDR3 loop spans 13 amino acids. Germline CDR1 reads SEHNR; CDR2 reads FQNEAQ (reference sequence). This CDR3 reads CASSSTGRHEQFF. The CDR3 DNA reads TGTGCCAGCAGCTCCACAGGGAGGCACGAGCAGTTCTTC.

The CDR3 spells CASSLGTPSDTQYF. CDR3 DNA sequence: TGTGCCAGCAGCTTGGGGACCCCCAGTGATACGCAGTATTTT. The rearrangement uses TRBV5-6 and TRBJ2-3; the D is unclear. V lost 0 bases and J 6 bases, leaving 11 bases between the germline ends. Germline lookup yields CDR1 SGHDT and CDR2 YYEEEE. The CDR3 loop spans 14 amino acids.